This T cell receptor beta chain is drawn from a study of blood T cell repertoires in COVID-19. Background on the study: Both acute and convalescent COVID-19 samples were obtained from the United States, Italy and Spain. In each case, the material was cDNA or gDNA derived from T cells, B-cell-depleted T cells, or PBMCs.

Source study methods: The authors estimated nucleated cell counts from reference gene primer amplification. The data were produced by immunoSEQ multiplex PCR, yet TCRdb's version contains in-frame clones alone and is incomplete. V, J and clone size are those of that table, while D and trimming were read from the DNA. The top ten clones hold 1% to 1.5% of a sample with a few hundred thousand clones, 70% to 90% of them seen once. CDR3 length: 14 residues. CDR1 is MNHEY and CDR2 is SMNVEV in the germline V gene (reference sequence). The ends were cut back, 6 bases at V and 7 bases at J, with 13 bases in the middle.

The source is a man aged 35-49 years with acute or convalescent COVID-19. V is TRBV27 and J is TRBJ1-6, with D tentatively TRBD1 (6 bases). Material for sequencing was peripheral blood. CDR3 loop: CASSPDRSNSPLHF. The CDR3 DNA reads TGTGCCAGCAGCCCCGACAGGTCCAATTCACCCCTCCACTTT.